This T cell receptor beta chain was documented in a study of chemoradiotherapy in HPV16-positive cancers. General observations from the study: Non-HPV-specific T cells did not expand in tumors during treatment, whereas candidate HPV-specific clones and E7-related motifs did.

The CDR3 totals 13 residues. V was clipped by 3 bases and J by 11 bases; unmatched bases: 3. CDR1 is SEHNR and CDR2 is FQNEAQ in the germline V gene (reference sequence). Samples were taken several times over chemoradiotherapy. Of note for this clone: Its antigen remains unknown.

Sequenced by immunoSEQ multiplex PCR; TCRdb stores in-frame clones only, minus some. The repertoire includes more than 20,000 clones, just under 95% of them detected once, and about a sixth sits in the top ten. The V gene is TRBV7-9, the J gene TRBJ2-1; 11 positions agree with TRBD2. This TCR derives from a human donor with HPV-associated anogenital cancer. This material consisted of blood, taken from a patient who underwent chemoradiotherapy. DNA for the CDR3: TGTGCCAGCAGCTTTAGACTAGCGGGGAAGCAGTTCTTC. It codes for CASSFRLAGKQFF.